The clone carrying this TCR beta chain appeared many times. The antigen remains unidentified. These data come from a study of CD8 T cells in ankylosing spondylitis. Findings and caveats of the study: What appeared characteristic of ankylosing spondylitis blood was a TCR beta motif of 7 or 8 highly homologous variants. Clones linked to disease were reported to show significant enrichment in matched ankylosing spondylitis synovial fluid.

It was by quantitative 5'-RACE with molecular barcodes that TCR beta libraries were made. One entry per CDR3 protein, called by TCRdb with MiXCR from the 5' RACE reads. Here the sample spans about 320,000 distinct CDR3 sequences, 11% being singletons. Sequences were obtained from blood, either unsorted or a sorted T cell fraction (not recorded which). The receptor was isolated from a female donor with ankylosing spondylitis or in good health (not recorded which).

The CDR3 bases are TGCAGTGCTAGTTCCAACAGATTACCCTCCGGGGAGCTGTTTTTT. Residues: CSASSNRLPSGELFF. The chain uses TRBV20-1 and TRBJ2-2; D uncertain. Trimming removed 3 bases at V and 6 bases at J, with 17 bases between. Germline loops: CDR1 DFQATT, CDR2 SNEGSKA (reference sequence). This CDR3 spans 15 amino acids.